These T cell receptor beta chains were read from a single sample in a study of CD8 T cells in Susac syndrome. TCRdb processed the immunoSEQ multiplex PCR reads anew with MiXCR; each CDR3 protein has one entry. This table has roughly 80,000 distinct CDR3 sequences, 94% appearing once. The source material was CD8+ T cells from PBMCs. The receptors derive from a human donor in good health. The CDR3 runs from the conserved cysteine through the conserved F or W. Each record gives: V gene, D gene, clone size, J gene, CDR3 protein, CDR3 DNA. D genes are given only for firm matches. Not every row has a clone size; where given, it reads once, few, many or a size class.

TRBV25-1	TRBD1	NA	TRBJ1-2	CASTSTGANYGYTF	TGTGCCAGCACTTCGACAGGGGCGAACTATGGCTACACCTTC
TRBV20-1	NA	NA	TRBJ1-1	CSARRKGLNTEAFF	TGCAGTGCTAGAAGGAAGGGGTTGAACACTGAAGCTTTCTTT
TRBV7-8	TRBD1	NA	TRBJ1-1	CASTSGTGGTWAQRTEAFF	TGTGCCAGCACCTCCGGGACAGGGGGTACGTGGGCACAACGGACTGAAGCTTTCTTT
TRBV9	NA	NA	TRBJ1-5	CASSKGGNQPQHF	TGTGCCAGCAGTAAGGGCGGAAATCAGCCCCAGCATTTT
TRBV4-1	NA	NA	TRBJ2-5	CASSQGLFQETQYF	TGCGCCAGCAGCCAAGGGCTGTTCCAAGAGACCCAGTACTTC
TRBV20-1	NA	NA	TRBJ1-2	CSARASGHGYTF	TGCAGTGCTAGAGCCTCAGGGCATGGCTACACCTTC
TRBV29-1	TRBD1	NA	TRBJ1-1	CSVEGQGGVTEAFF	TGCAGCGTTGAAGGACAGGGGGGTGTCACTGAAGCTTTCTTT
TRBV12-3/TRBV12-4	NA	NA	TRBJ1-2	CAISILWSYTF	TGTGCCATCTCTATACTCTGGAGCTACACCTTC
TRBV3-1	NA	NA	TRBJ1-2	CASSQDRKANYGYTF	TGTGCCAGCAGCCAAGATAGGAAAGCTAACTATGGCTACACCTTC
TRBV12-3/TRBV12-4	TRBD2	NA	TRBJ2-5	CASSTQRETDQETQYF	TGTGCCAGCAGTACACAGCGGGAGACGGACCAAGAGACCCAGTACTTC
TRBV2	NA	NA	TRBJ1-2	CASRPQGFNYGYTF	TGTGCCAGCAGGCCACAGGGTTTTAACTATGGCTACACCTTC
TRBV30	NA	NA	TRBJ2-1	CAWSFESSYNEQFF	TGTGCCTGGAGTTTCGAGAGCTCCTACAATGAGCAGTTCTTC
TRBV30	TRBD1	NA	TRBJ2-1	CAWSVKGTGGYDEQFF	TGTGCCTGGAGTGTAAAAGGTACAGGGGGTTACGATGAGCAGTTCTTC
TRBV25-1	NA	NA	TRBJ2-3	CASRLDTQYF	TGTGCCAGCAGACTAGATACGCAGTATTTT
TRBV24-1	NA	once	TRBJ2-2	CATRVGDTGELFF	TGTGCCACCAGAGTGGGGGACACCGGGGAGCTGTTTTTT
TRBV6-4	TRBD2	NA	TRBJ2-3	CASSAGTSGDTQYF	TGTGCCAGCAGTGCCGGGACTAGCGGGGATACGCAGTATTTT
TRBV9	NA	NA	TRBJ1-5	CASSPSGGGNQPQHF	TGTGCCAGCAGCCCGAGTGGAGGCGGCAATCAGCCCCAGCATTTT
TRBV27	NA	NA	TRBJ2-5	CASSFQETQYF	TGTGCCAGCAGTTTCCAAGAGACCCAGTACTTC
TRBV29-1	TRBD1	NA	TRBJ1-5	CSVVQGGLNQPQHF	TGCAGCGTTGTTCAGGGGGGACTAAATCAGCCCCAGCATTTT
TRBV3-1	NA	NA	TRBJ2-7	CASSPGADDSYEQYF	TGTGCCAGCAGCCCCGGTGCAGACGACTCCTACGAGCAGTACTTC
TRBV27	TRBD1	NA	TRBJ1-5	CASSLTPGQGINQPQHF	TGTGCCAGCAGTTTAACCCCGGGACAGGGCATCAATCAGCCCCAGCATTTT
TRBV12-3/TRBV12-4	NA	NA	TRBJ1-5	CASSLGTTRHF	TGTGCCAGCAGTTTGGGCACTACTCGGCATTTT
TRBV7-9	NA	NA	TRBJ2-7	CASSLGVGATYEQYF	TGTGCCAGCAGCTTAGGAGTCGGAGCTACCTACGAGCAGTACTTC
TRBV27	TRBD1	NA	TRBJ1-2	CASSLGQGTLYGYTF	TGTGCCAGCAGTTTGGGACAGGGAACTCTCTATGGCTACACCTTC
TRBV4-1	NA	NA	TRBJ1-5	CASSLSQDISNQPQHF	TGCGCCAGCAGCCTAAGCCAGGACATCTCCAATCAGCCCCAGCATTTT
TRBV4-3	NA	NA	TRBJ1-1	CASSQDLRGGSTEAFF	TGCGCCAGCAGCCAAGACCTCCGAGGAGGGAGCACTGAAGCTTTCTTT
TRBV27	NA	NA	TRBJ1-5	CASRAAGPYSNQPQHF	TGTGCCAGCAGGGCGGCAGGGCCCTATAGCAATCAGCCCCAGCATTTT
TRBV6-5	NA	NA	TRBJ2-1	CASSYDSNEQFF	TGTGCCAGCAGTTACGATTCAAATGAGCAGTTCTTC
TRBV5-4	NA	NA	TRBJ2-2	CASSLGAGPSGELFF	TGTGCCAGCAGCTTGGGGGCAGGGCCCTCCGGGGAGCTGTTTTTT
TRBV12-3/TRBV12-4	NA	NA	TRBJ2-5	CASSFGETQYF	TGTGCCAGCAGTTTCGGGGAGACCCAGTACTTC
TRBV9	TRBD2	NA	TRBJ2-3	CASNTGGGDTQYF	TGTGCCAGTAACACCGGGGGAGGGGATACGCAGTATTTT
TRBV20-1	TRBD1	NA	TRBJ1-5	CSALRDSLYSNQPQHF	TGCAGTGCCCTCCGGGACAGCCTATATAGCAATCAGCCCCAGCATTTT
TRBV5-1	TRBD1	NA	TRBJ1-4	CASSLQGGTANEKLFF	TGCGCCAGCAGCTTGCAGGGTGGGACAGCTAATGAAAAACTGTTTTTT
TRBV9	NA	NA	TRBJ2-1	CASSLGGEEQFF	TGTGCCAGCAGTTTAGGCGGGGAGGAGCAGTTCTTC
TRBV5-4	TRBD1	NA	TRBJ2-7	CASTNRDSLHEQYF	TGTGCCAGCACCAATCGGGACAGTCTCCACGAGCAGTACTTC
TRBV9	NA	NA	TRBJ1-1	CASSPPTAMNTEAFF	TGTGCCAGCAGCCCCCCGACCGCCATGAACACTGAAGCTTTCTTT
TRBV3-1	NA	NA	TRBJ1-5	CASSQDHSSQPQHF	TGTGCCAGCAGCCAAGATCATTCTAGTCAGCCCCAGCATTTT
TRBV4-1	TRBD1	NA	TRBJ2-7	CASSPVEVRPGQGREQYF	TGCGCCAGCAGCCCGGTAGAGGTTCGTCCGGGACAGGGACGTGAGCAGTACTTC
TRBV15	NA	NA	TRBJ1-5	CATSRGEGMGNQPQHF	TGTGCCACCAGCAGAGGAGAGGGAATGGGCAATCAGCCCCAGCATTTT
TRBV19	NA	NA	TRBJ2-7	CASSYGGQAYEQYF	TGTGCCAGTTCCTACGGGGGCCAAGCGTACGAGCAGTACTTC
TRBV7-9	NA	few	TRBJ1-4	CASSLVGGDAANEKLFF	TGTGCCAGCAGCTTAGTAGGGGGTGATGCGGCTAATGAAAAACTGTTTTTT
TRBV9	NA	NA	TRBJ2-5	CASSVGNQETQYF	TGTGCCAGCAGCGTAGGCAACCAAGAGACCCAGTACTTC